The following is a TCR beta chain sequence with its context. Repertoires were generated with immunoSEQ multiplex PCR, while TCRdb's copy carries only in-frame clones and drops some. The table lists a few million clones, 85% to 95% of them singletons, with about 0.39% in the top ten. This entry is derived from a study of shared clonotypes between healthy human individuals. Germline lookup yields CDR1 MDHEN and CDR2 SYDVKM. V dropped 7 bases and J dropped 2 bases, with 15 bases sitting between them. CDR3 length: 15 residues. The chain recombines TRBV28 with TRBJ1-5, with no clear D. The receptor comes from a man aged 18 to 29 in good health. Some clones in this sample may be carry-over from other donors' samples. Sequenced input: naive CD4+ T cells from PBMCs. As to subset: CD45RA+ positively selected. The CDR3 spells CASTSPHHRNQPQHF. The CDR3 DNA is TGTGCCAGCACATCTCCCCATCATCGCAATCAGCCCCAGCATTTT.